This T cell receptor beta chain was identified in a study of blood T cells in healthy people across ages. CDR1 is MNHEY and CDR2 is SMNVEV in the germline V gene (reference sequence). This CDR3 is built from 14 residues. The V and J ends lost 5 bases and 9 bases respectively, with 17 bases between them. A second PCR, run for about 7 to 11 cycles, used a sample-barcoded 5' primer plus a J-beta primer mix. TCRdb recomputed calls from the 5' RACE reads with MiXCR, one row per CDR3 protein. The sample gives over a million distinct CDR3 sequences, 42% of which show up once; 7.9% is in the top ten. This clonotype originated in a woman between 18 and 29 years old in good health. Sequencing was performed on blood. The rearrangement uses TRBV27 and TRBJ1-5; possibly TRBD1 for D (5 bases). The CDR3 sequence: CASSPRRGDPPQHF. Here the CDR3 DNA reads TGTGCCAGCAGTCCCCGGCGGGGGGACCCGCCCCAGCATTTT.